The clone carrying this T cell receptor beta chain was counted ten times or more. What it binds is unknown. The entry originates in a study of identical twins. Study-level points and caveats: Twins' excess sharing was less marked for out-of-frame beta sequences. Whereas memory repertoires showed no such difference, abundant cord blood beta clonotypes carried fewer insertions. Invariant MAIT and iNKT cells are populations that could partly confound zero-insertion analyses.

Template switching introduced a universal primer site, and the cDNA bore unique molecular identifiers. TCRdb recomputed calls from the 5' RACE reads with MiXCR, one row per CDR3 protein. The table lists 640,000 or so distinct CDR3 sequences, 5.5% to 7.5% of them singletons. The CDR3 sequence is 13 residues long. Germline lookup yields CDR1 DFQATT and CDR2 SNEGSKA (reference sequence). V lost 3 bases and J lost 7, with 13 bases in between. The origin of this receptor is a man aged 18 to 29 in good health. The V gene is TRBV20-1, the J gene TRBJ1-5, with D possibly TRBD1 on 5 matching bases. The sample taken for sequencing was naive T cells sorted from blood. In DNA form, the CDR3 reads TGCAGTGCTAGTTCGGCAGGGAGACAGCCCCAGCATTTT. Translating gives CSASSAGRQPQHF.